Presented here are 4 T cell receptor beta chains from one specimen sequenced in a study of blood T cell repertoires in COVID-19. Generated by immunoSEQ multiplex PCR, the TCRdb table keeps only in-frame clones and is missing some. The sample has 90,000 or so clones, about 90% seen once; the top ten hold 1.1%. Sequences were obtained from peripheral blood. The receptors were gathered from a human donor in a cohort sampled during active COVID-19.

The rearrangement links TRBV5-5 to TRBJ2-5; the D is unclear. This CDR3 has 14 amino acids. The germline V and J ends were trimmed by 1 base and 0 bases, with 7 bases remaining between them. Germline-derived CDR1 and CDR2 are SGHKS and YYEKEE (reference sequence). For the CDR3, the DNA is TGTGCCAGCAGCTTGAGGCAGGACCAAGAGACCCAGTACTTC. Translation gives CASSLRQDQETQYF.

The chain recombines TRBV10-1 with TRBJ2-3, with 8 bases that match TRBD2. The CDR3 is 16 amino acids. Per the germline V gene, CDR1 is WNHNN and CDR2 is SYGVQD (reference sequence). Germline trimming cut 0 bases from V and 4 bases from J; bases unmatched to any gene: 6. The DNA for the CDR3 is TGCGCCAGCAGTGAGTCGAGCGGGAGCGGGGCAGATACGCAGTATTTT. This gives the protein CASSESSGSGADTQYF.

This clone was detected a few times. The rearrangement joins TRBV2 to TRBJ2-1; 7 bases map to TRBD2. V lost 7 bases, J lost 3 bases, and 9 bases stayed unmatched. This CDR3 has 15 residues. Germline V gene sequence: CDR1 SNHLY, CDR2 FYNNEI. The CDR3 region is CASIMSGASYNEQFF. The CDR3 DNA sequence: TGTGCCAGCATCATGAGCGGGGCGAGCTACAATGAGCAGTTCTTC.

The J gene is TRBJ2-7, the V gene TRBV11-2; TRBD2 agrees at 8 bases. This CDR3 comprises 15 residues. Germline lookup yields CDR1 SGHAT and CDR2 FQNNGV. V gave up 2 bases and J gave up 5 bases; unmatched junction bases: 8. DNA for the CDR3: TGTGCCAGCAGCTTAAGCTACCAGCGGGAGCACGAGCAGTACTTC. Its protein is CASSLSYQREHEQYF.